The subject of this entry is one TCR beta chain. There is no known antigen for this receptor. There are no base qualities to consult, and no much larger clone falls within one base. The cohort was made up of 666 healthy bone marrow donors. All cohort members were sampled while nominally healthy, although unrecorded immune exposures were likely present. The donor was CMV seropositive and belonged to the group of 250 to 300 seropositive cohort members. A peripheral blood sample was provided by each donor, and peripheral blood mononuclear cells were used for TCR beta sequencing. The Qiagen DNeasy Blood Extraction Kit was used to extract genomic DNA from the blood cell samples. The source of the sample is a study of cytomegalovirus exposure and HLA in healthy donors listed by TCRdb under 2017. A note on the overall study: According to an earlier analysis of 450 to 650 of the donors, about 179 million T cells yielded 120 million or so unique TCR beta sequences and more than 250 Gb of sequence data. Roughly 300 gigabases of sequencing data and tens of millions of unique TCR sequences were included in an early release covering roughly 600 HLA-typed donors. Among the 398 genotyped donors, about 85% belonged to the genetic ancestry cluster associated with self-reported Caucasian donors. The study aimed to test whether cataloging public T cell receptors could reveal signatures of past pathogen exposure. The T cell repertoires of under 750 subjects were profiled by immunosequencing and related to cytomegalovirus serostatus. Besides the first cohort of approximately 670 subjects, a separate validation cohort made up of around 120 different subjects was used. To predict cytomegalovirus infection status, the study brought together high-throughput TCR immunosequencing, statistical association of individual TCRs with disease status, and machine learning. A later analysis re-analyzed previously published TCR beta repertoires from roughly 690 donors and added high-resolution HLA genotyping to study TCR occurrence patterns. Rather than drawing on any new phenotypic data, the later analysis identified candidate immune exposures from TCR beta sequences and the way those sequences occurred across donors. In an earlier analysis of several hundred of the donors, high-throughput TCR beta sequencing was used to judge whether each TCR beta V gene segment behaved as functional or pseudogenic. Alongside the repertoire data, information on donor age, sex, ethnicity and CMV serostatus was compiled. A later genetic analysis used genome-wide SNP genotypes for about 60% of the 666 donors, treating that subset as a discovery cohort. Every discovery cohort repertoire had been produced on one sequencing platform. Both class I and class II loci were covered by HLA typing, at four-digit resolution. The number of donors typed differed by locus, with roughly 629-640 for A, B, C, DRB1 and DQB1, about 500 for DQA1, approximately 570 for DPA1, and about 450 for DPB1. Four to six DR-DQ haplotypes were handled as single units for association and clustering because linkage in the cohort was strong. Across 300 to 400 genotyped donors of the cohort, an average of about 250,000 unique TCR beta nucleotide sequences per donor were sequenced, and around 20% of those sequences were non-productive.

Library preparation employed the immunoSEQ multiplex PCR assay. A mixture of 60 forward primers for TCR Vbeta segments and 13 reverse primers for TCR Jbeta segments was used in the multiplex PCR. The CDR3 region of rearranged TCR beta genes was amplified from genomic DNA by a multiplex PCR assay. The Illumina HiSeq System was used to sequence the amplified TCR beta libraries as 87-base-pair reads. In the original analysis: A later analysis counted approximately 76 million unique TCR beta chains across the 690 or so repertoires, and some 11 million of these chains were shared by at least two donors. Raw reads were error-corrected and collapsed into unique sequences by a nearest-neighbor algorithm in which closely related sequences were merged to remove PCR and sequencing errors. V, D and J gene segments were assigned by aligning CDR3 sequences to IMGT reference sequences. For a sequence to be retained, at least a six-nucleotide match to both a V gene segment and a J gene segment was required. A rearrangement was called productive if the CDR3 had no stop codons and remained in frame with V and J, and every other rearrangement was called non-productive. Following IMGT convention, CDR3 was defined as the stretch from the second conserved V-encoded cysteine to the conserved J-encoded phenylalanine. The earlier analysis of roughly 590 of the donors excluded sequences that lacked an unambiguous match to a single V gene segment. In an earlier analysis of several hundred of the donors, a V segment was called functional when productive rearrangements were above 56.7%, and segregating when the standard deviation between donors exceeded 5%. A statistical classification framework was developed to diagnose cytomegalovirus status using the catalog of TCR beta chain sequences. V and J gene assignment, in a later analysis, came from comparing TCR nucleotide sequences with IMGT/GENE-DB human TR gene sequences. The TCRdist pipeline was used in a later analysis to assign CDR3 sequences and most-parsimonious VDJ recombination scenarios. In a later analysis, each TCR beta chain was defined by its CDR3 amino acid sequence together with its V-gene family, and reads lacking a unique V-gene family were excluded. As a way to deal with suspected cross-contamination and a sequencing artifact, a later analysis dropped more than 500 nucleotide sequences that were highly shared and had low generation probability. A later analysis calculated a clonal expansion index for each public chain from normalized within-repertoire ranks of inferred template counts. In a later analysis, generation probabilities were computed using a VDJ recombination model fitted to out-of-frame rearrangements, and the results were checked against IGoR. In a later analysis, TCR-TCR, TCR-HLA and TCR-CMV co-occurrence was scored with hypergeometric tests, and a repertoire-size bias correction was applied to TCR pairs. A later analysis estimated false discovery rates by permuting HLA or CMV assignments 20 times. In a later analysis, co-occurring TCRs were grouped using DBSCAN, with TCRdist sequence similarity added in when clustering inside HLA-allele-positive subsets. For co-occurrence clustering, repertoires with fewer than 30,000 or more than 120,000 public chains were excluded, along with roughly 5 repertoires with anomalous nucleotide sharing. Imported from immuneACCESS, the table was reduced by TCRdb to in-frame sequences with V and J called. These copies leave out some clones; in studies compared against another copy, an unresolved V gene accounts for under half, and the cause of the remainder is not known. D and trimming were read from the DNA, whereas the V and J calls and clone size are those reported in that table. In all, the sample holds some 66,000 clones, and roughly 76% of those were seen once. The ten largest account for about 8% of the sample.

V gives up 3 bases and J gives up 7 bases, and the segment between their germline ends measures 26 bases. CDR1 and CDR2, looked up from the germline V gene, are SGDLS and YYNGEE. The CDR3, cysteine through phenylalanine, is 17 amino acids long. Only the CDR3 DNA is retained, 51 bases long and in frame from the first base. General conclusions and limits of the study: The authors suggested that the approach could potentially be extended to other disease states and immunological phenotypes. Some IMGT-functional V segments, including TRBV6-2 and TRBV6-3, could not be distinguished by the 87-base-pair reads and were therefore excluded. According to a later analysis, parvovirus B19, influenza, CMV and Epstein-Barr virus appeared linked to several top co-occurrence clusters. In a later analysis, HLA-associated TCR beta chains were found to be more clonally expanded and to have lower generation probabilities than equally common non-associated chains. Because HLA typing was missing for some donors at each locus, association tests included only the typed subset. The study listed approximately 150 TCR beta chains as associated with cytomegalovirus. Correlated functional status among segregating V segments might reflect linkage disequilibrium, but an unknown experimental factor could not be ruled out. Roughly uniform sequencing depth across donors was assumed in presence/absence analyses, although this assumption may not hold. While some public TCRs were present in many individuals, most TCR sequences turned up only very rarely across donors. A later genetic analysis reported fewer N-insertions in productive TCRs among donors in an Asian-associated ancestry cluster than the approximately 700-donor mean. In a later genetic analysis, a missense DCLRE1C variant was associated with V-gene and J-gene trimming of TCR beta chains, and the association was replicated in an independent cohort. In a later analysis, TCR association rates were found to vary across HLA loci, with the most associated TCRs seen for DRB1 alleles and the fewest for HLA-C alleles. In a later analysis, most CMV-associated TCR beta chains were found to appear HLA-restricted, with HLA associations seemingly driven largely by CMV exposure. Assigning TCR associations to individual alleles was difficult when HLA alleles, especially DR and DQ, strongly co-occurred. A further reported finding was that TCR beta sequences accurately predicted the HLA-A and HLA-B alleles for most subjects in the first cohort. In vitro tests confirmed that a few of the cytomegalovirus-associated TCR beta chains recognize cytomegalovirus antigens. The sequencing pipeline was judged likely to have produced a cluster of highly shared sequence variants as a technical artifact. The only immune exposure information available for the cohort was CMV serostatus. Because counts were too low, roughly 16 rarely observed V segments, including chromosome 9 orphons, were excluded from the earlier analysis of 587 of the donors. The cohort was sequenced for TCR beta chains only, and without alpha or paired-chain data the features that could be detected were limited. In an earlier analysis of several hundred of the donors, most TCR beta V segments were observed in productive rearrangements about 87% or about 30% of the time, broadly matching IMGT annotations. In a later analysis, 15,000 to 20,000 TCR beta sequences were associated with specific HLA alleles at a false discovery rate of 0.05. The classifier was reported to diagnose cytomegalovirus status with high specificity and sensitivity in both the original and validation cohorts.

The sequenced sample was PBMCs. The receptor's source is a man aged 60 to 75 in good health and CMV-seropositive. Rearrangement joined TRBV9 to TRBJ2-7; TRBD1 could be the D gene, as 6 bases match. CDR3 reads: CASSGLPGTLAGREQYF. DNA sequence: TGTGCCAGCAGCGGCCTACCAGGGACACTGGCTGGTAGGGAGCAGTACTTC.